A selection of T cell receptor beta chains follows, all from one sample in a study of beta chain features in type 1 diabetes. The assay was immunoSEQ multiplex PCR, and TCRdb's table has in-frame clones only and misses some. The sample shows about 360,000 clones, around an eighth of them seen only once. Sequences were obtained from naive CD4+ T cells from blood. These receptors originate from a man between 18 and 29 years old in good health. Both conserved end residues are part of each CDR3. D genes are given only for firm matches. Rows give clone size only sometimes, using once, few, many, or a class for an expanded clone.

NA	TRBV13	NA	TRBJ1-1	CASSHDRRNTEAFF	TGTGCCAGCAGCCACGACAGAAGGAACACTGAAGCTTTCTTT
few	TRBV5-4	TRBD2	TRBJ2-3	CASMSSGRFTDTQYF	TGTGCCAGCATGAGTAGCGGGAGGTTCACAGATACGCAGTATTTT
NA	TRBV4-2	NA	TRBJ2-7	CASSQTGSHEQYF	TGTGCCAGCAGCCAAACAGGGTCCCACGAGCAGTACTTC
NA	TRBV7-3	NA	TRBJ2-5	CASSFDPRETQYF	TGTGCCAGCAGCTTTGACCCCAGGGAGACCCAGTACTTC
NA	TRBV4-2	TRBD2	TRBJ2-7	CASSQDLGGSGHEQYF	TGTGCCAGCAGCCAAGATCTTGGCGGGAGTGGCCACGAGCAGTACTTC
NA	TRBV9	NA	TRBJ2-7	CASSVVPETYEQYF	TGTGCCAGCAGCGTAGTCCCAGAAACATACGAGCAGTACTTC
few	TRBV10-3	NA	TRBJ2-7	CAISEGLTILLEQYF	TGTGCCATCAGTGAGGGCCTGACTATCTTACTCGAGCAGTACTTC
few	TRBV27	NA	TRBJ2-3	CASSPSTDTQYF	TGTGCCAGCAGTCCGTCCACAGATACGCAGTATTTT
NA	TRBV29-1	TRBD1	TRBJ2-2	CSVDRGGTGELFF	TGCAGCGTCGACAGGGGGGGCACCGGGGAGCTGTTTTTT
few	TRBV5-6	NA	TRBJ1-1	CASSLATTAGNTEAFF	TGTGCCAGCAGCTTGGCCACGACAGCGGGGAACACTGAAGCTTTCTTT
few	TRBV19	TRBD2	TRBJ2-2	CASTRGLAGANTGELFF	TGTGCCAGTACCAGGGGACTAGCGGGCGCGAACACCGGGGAGCTGTTTTTT
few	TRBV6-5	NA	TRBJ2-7	CASRNTVSYEQYF	TGTGCCAGCCGCAATACGGTTTCCTACGAGCAGTACTTC
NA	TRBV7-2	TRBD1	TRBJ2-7	CASSPTAGGPYEQYF	TGTGCCAGCAGCCCCACGGCAGGGGGCCCCTACGAGCAGTACTTC
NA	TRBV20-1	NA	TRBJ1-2	CIAQGGNGYTF	TGCATAGCACAGGGTGGTAATGGCTACACCTTC
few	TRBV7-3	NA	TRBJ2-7	CASSLGGDRRYEQYF	TGTGCCAGCAGCTTAGGCGGGGACAGACGCTACGAGCAGTACTTC
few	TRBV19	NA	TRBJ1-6	CASTKTGPNSPLHF	TGTGCCAGTACCAAAACAGGGCCGAATTCACCCCTCCACTTT
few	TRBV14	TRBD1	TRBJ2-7	CASSGTGPLGQYF	TGTGCCAGCAGCGGGACAGGGCCCTTGGGGCAGTACTTC
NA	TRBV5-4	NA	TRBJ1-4	CASSLALWQGSPLWDEKLFF	TGTGCCAGCAGCTTGGCTCTTTGGCAGGGATCACCCCTTTGGGATGAAAAACTGTTTTTT
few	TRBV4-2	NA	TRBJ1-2	CASSQFDAGGFNYGYTF	TGTGCCAGCAGCCAATTCGACGCGGGGGGCTTTAACTATGGCTACACCTTC
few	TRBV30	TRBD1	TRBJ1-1	CAWSAGQRNTEAFF	TGTGCCTGGAGTGCGGGACAGCGGAACACTGAAGCTTTCTTT
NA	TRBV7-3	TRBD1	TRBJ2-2	CASSYGQGRELFF	TGTGCCAGCAGCTACGGACAGGGCCGGGAGCTGTTTTTT
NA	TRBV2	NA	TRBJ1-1	CASSESRGEAFF	TGTGCCAGCAGTGAAAGCAGGGGTGAAGCTTTCTTT
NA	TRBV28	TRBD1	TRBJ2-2	CASSPGQASTGELFF	TGTGCCAGCAGCCCGGGACAGGCCAGCACCGGGGAGCTGTTTTTT
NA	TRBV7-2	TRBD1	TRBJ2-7	CASRGTAAGEQYF	TGTGCCAGCAGGGGGACAGCCGCCGGCGAGCAGTACTTC
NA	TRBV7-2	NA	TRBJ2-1	CASSLQGTEQFF	TGTGCCAGCAGCTTACAGGGTACTGAGCAGTTCTTC
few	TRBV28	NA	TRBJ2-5	CASSLRMSVGETQYF	TGTGCCAGCAGTCTCCGGATGTCCGTCGGGGAGACCCAGTACTTC
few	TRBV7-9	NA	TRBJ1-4	CASSLLAPNEKLFF	TGTGCCAGCAGCTTACTGGCACCAAATGAAAAACTGTTTTTT
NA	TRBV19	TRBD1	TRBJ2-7	CASSSGQGPYEQYF	TGTGCCAGTAGTTCCGGACAGGGACCCTACGAGCAGTACTTC
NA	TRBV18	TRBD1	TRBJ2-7	CASSPGDRTYEQYF	TGTGCCAGCTCACCAGGGGACAGAACTTACGAGCAGTACTTC
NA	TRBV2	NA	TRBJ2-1	CASSVPAWGVSYNEQFF	TGTGCCAGCAGTGTACCCGCTTGGGGGGTCTCCTACAATGAGCAGTTCTTC
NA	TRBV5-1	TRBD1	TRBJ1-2	CASGPGTDYGYTF	TGCGCCAGCGGCCCCGGGACAGACTATGGCTACACCTTC
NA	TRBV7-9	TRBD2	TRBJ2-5	CASSLGGRQETQYF	TGTGCCAGCAGCTTGGGGGGGAGACAAGAGACCCAGTACTTC
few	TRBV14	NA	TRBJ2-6	CASSQTGSGANVLTF	TGTGCCAGCAGCCAAACAGGGTCTGGGGCCAACGTCCTGACTTTC
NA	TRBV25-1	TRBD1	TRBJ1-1	CASSRQGMNTEAFF	TGTGCCAGCAGCAGACAGGGGATGAACACTGAAGCTTTCTTT
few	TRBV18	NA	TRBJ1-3	CASSPNPTSRNTIYF	TGTGCCAGCTCACCAAATCCTACTTCTAGAAACACCATATATTTT
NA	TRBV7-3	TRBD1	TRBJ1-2	CASSLGTGVTNYGYTF	TGTGCCAGCAGCTTGGGGACAGGGGTTACTAACTATGGCTACACCTTC
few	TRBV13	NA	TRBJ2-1	CASSSSDRDLNYNEQFF	TGTGCCAGCAGCAGCTCAGACCGGGACTTAAATTACAATGAGCAGTTCTTC
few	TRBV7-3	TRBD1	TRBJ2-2	CASSSGTGPTGELFF	TGTGCCAGCAGCTCTGGGACAGGGCCAACCGGGGAGCTGTTTTTT
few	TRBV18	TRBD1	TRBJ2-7	CASSPRDRDYEQYF	TGTGCCAGCTCACCCCGAGACAGGGATTACGAGCAGTACTTC
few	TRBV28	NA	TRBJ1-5	CASRGRPNQPQHF	TGTGCCAGCAGGGGGAGGCCCAATCAGCCCCAGCATTTT
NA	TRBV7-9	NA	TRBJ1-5	CASSLASQPQHF	TGTGCCAGCAGCTTAGCGAGTCAGCCCCAGCATTTT
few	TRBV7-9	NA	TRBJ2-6	CASTDRSGANVLTF	TGTGCCAGCACAGACAGATCGGGGGCCAACGTCCTGACTTTC
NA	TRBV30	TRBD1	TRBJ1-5	CAWSVGTANQPQHF	TGTGCCTGGAGTGTAGGGACAGCCAATCAGCCCCAGCATTTT
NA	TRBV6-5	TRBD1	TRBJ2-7	CASSYSTGQVSYEQYF	TGTGCCAGCAGTTACTCAACGGGACAGGTCTCCTACGAGCAGTACTTC
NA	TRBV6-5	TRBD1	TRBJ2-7	CASSYSGQGFNEQYF	TGTGCCAGCAGTTACTCGGGACAGGGTTTCAACGAGCAGTACTTC
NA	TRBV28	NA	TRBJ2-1	CASSFYGSHNEQFF	TGTGCCAGCAGTTTTTACGGGAGCCATAATGAGCAGTTCTTC
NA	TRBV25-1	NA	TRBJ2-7	CASSEQNSYEQYF	TGTGCCAGCAGTGAACAAAATTCCTACGAGCAGTACTTC
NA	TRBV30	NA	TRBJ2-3	CAWSEGTGADTQYF	TGTGCCTGGAGTGAAGGAACAGGCGCAGATACGCAGTATTTT
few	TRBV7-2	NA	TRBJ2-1	CASSLGSIWSNEQFF	TGTGCCAGCAGCTTAGGGTCTATTTGGTCCAATGAGCAGTTCTTC
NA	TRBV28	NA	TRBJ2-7	CASSSPAGRGFYEQYF	TGTGCCAGCAGTTCTCCGGCGGGACGGGGATTCTACGAGCAGTACTTC
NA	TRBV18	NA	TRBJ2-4	CASSQGAKNIQYF	TGTGCCAGCTCACAGGGGGCCAAAAACATTCAGTACTTC
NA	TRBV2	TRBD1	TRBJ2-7	CASSAGTGDVYEQYF	TGTGCCAGCAGCGCCGGGACAGGGGACGTCTACGAGCAGTACTTC
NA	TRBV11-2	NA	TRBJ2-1	CASSLGRGVYNEQFF	TGTGCCAGCAGCTTAGGGCGGGGTGTCTACAATGAGCAGTTCTTC
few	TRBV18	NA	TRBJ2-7	CASSPPVWQDNYEQYF	TGTGCCAGCTCACCACCGGTGTGGCAGGATAATTACGAGCAGTACTTC